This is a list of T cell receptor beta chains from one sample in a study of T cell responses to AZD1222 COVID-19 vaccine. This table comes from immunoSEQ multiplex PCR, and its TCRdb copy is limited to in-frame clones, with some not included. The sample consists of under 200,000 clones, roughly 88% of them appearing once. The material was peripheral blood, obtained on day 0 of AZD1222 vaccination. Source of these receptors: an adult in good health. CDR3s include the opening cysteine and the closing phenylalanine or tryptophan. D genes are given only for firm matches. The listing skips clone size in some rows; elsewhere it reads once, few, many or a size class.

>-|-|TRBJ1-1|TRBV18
CASSPLQVTDRNTEAFF
TGTGCCAGCTCACCGTTGCAGGTGACGGACAGGAACACTGAAGCTTTCTTT
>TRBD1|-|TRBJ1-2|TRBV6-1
CASSEGQGAGYGYTF
TGTGCCAGCAGTGAGGGACAGGGAGCGGGCTATGGCTACACCTTC
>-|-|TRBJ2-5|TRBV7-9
CASSFLGETQYF
TGTGCCAGCAGCTTCTTGGGAGAGACCCAGTACTTC
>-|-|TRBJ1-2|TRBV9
CASSVEHLNYGYTF
TGTGCCAGCAGCGTAGAACATCTAAACTATGGCTACACCTTC
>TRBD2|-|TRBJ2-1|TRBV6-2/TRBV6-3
CASSYLGLPSYNEQFF
TGTGCCAGCAGTTACCTGGGACTACCCTCCTACAATGAGCAGTTCTTC
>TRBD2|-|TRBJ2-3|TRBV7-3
CASSLRRTSGSDTQYF
TGTGCCAGCAGCCTACGGCGGACTAGCGGGTCGGATACGCAGTATTTT
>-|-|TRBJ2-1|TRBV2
CASSKLPNEQFF
TGTGCCAGCAGCAAACTACCCAATGAGCAGTTCTTC
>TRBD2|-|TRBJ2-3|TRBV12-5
CASGLGLAGGRSTDTQYF
TGTGCTAGTGGTTTAGGACTAGCGGGGGGGCGTAGCACAGATACGCAGTATTTT
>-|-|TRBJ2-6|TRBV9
CASSVSVSGANVLTF
TGTGCCAGCAGCGTATCGGTGTCTGGGGCCAACGTCCTGACTTTC
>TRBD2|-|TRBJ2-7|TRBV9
CASSVGLAGVEEQYF
TGTGCCAGCAGCGTGGGGCTAGCGGGAGTTGAAGAGCAGTACTTC
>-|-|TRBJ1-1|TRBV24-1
CATRGVMNTEAFF
TGTGCCACCAGGGGGGTGATGAACACTGAAGCTTTCTTT
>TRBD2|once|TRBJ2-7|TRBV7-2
CASSFAGGPYEQYF
TGTGCCAGCAGCTTTGCGGGAGGGCCCTACGAGCAGTACTTC
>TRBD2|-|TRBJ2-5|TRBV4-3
CASSQDQLAGGRTQYF
TGCGCCAGCAGCCAAGATCAACTAGCGGGGGGGCGGACCCAGTACTTC
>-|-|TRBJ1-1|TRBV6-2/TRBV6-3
CASSAQLSLMNTEAFF
TGTGCCAGCAGTGCACAGCTCAGCCTAATGAACACTGAAGCTTTCTTT
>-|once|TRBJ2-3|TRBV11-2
CASSPEGSSLTDTQYF
TGTGCCAGCAGCCCCGAGGGGAGTTCCCTCACAGATACGCAGTATTTT
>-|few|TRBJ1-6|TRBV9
CASSVEMSDSPLHF
TGTGCCAGCAGCGTAGAAATGTCGGATTCACCCCTCCACTTT
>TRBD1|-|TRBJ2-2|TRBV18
CASSPRTGADTGELFF
TGTGCCAGCTCACCGAGGACAGGGGCGGACACCGGGGAGCTGTTTTTT
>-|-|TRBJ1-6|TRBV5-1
CASSNGSHSPLHF
TGCGCCAGCAGTAATGGCAGTCATTCACCCCTCCACTTT
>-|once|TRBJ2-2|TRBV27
CASTTGSWPGELFF
TGTGCCAGCACCACCGGCTCATGGCCCGGGGAGCTGTTTTTT
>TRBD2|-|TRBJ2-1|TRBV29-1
CSVPSLRGEGEQFF
TGCAGCGTCCCTTCCCTGCGGGGGGAAGGTGAGCAGTTCTTC
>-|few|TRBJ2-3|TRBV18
CASSPQGGFTDTQYF
TGTGCCAGCTCACCACAGGGGGGCTTCACAGATACGCAGTATTTT
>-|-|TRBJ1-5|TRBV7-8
CASSSNSNQPQHF
TGTGCCAGCAGCTCGAATAGCAATCAGCCCCAGCATTTT
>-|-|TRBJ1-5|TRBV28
CASSLVGNQPQHF
TGTGCCAGCAGTTTAGTGGGCAATCAGCCCCAGCATTTT
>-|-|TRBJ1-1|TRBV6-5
CASSFRLFGGQTEAFF
TGTGCCAGCAGTTTCCGGTTGTTTGGGGGGCAAACTGAAGCTTTCTTT
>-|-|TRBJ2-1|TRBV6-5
CASSSGYEQFF
TGTGCCAGCAGTTCGGGCTATGAGCAGTTCTTC
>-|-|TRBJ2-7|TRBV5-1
CASSLAGNLYEQYF
TGCGCCAGCAGCTTGGCAGGGAACCTCTACGAGCAGTACTTC
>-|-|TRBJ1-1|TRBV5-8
CASSPASTPNTEAFF
TGTGCCAGCAGCCCAGCCAGTACCCCGAACACTGAAGCTTTCTTT
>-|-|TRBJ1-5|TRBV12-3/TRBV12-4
CASSLRQNQPQHF
TGTGCCAGCAGTTTGCGGCAAAATCAGCCCCAGCATTTT
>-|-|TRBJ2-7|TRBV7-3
CASSLYRSRLVERKQYF
TGTGCCAGCAGCTTATATAGGAGTAGGCTGGTAGAAAGGAAGCAGTACTTC
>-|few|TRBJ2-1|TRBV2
CASSALVDLVRNEQFF
TGTGCCAGCAGTGCCCTTGTGGATCTTGTTAGGAATGAGCAGTTCTTC
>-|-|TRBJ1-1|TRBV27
CASSLQGYTEAFF
TGTGCCAGCAGTTTACAGGGGTACACTGAAGCTTTCTTT
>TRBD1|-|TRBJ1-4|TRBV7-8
CASSLEPGQGVEKLFF
TGTGCCAGCAGCTTAGAACCGGGACAGGGGGTTGAAAAACTGTTTTTT
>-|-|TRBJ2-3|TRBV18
CASSPPSTDTQYF
TGTGCCAGCTCACCCCCTAGCACAGATACGCAGTATTTT
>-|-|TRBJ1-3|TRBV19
CASSTRISGNTIYF
TGTGCCAGTAGTACACGTATCTCTGGAAACACCATATATTTT
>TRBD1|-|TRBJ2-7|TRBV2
CASSPLGQGTYEQYF
TGTGCCAGCAGTCCCTTAGGACAGGGGACCTACGAGCAGTACTTC
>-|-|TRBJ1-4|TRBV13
CATHLSFATNEKLFF
TGTGCCACACACCTATCTTTTGCAACTAATGAAAAACTGTTTTTT
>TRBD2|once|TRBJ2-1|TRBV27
CASSLYGTSGRAPLSMLSEQFF
TGTGCCAGCAGTTTATACGGGACTAGCGGGAGGGCCCCCCTAAGTATGCTCAGTGAGCAGTTCTTC
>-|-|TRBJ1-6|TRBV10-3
CAISESGGSYNSPLHF
TGTGCCATCAGTGAGTCGGGGGGCTCCTATAATTCACCCCTCCACTTT
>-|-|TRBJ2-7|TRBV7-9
CASSLSGKGRIEQYF
TGTGCCAGCAGCCTCTCGGGGAAAGGGCGAATCGAGCAGTACTTC
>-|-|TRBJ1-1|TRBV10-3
CAIRQTSQGNTEAFF
TGTGCCATCAGGCAAACCTCCCAGGGGAACACTGAAGCTTTCTTT
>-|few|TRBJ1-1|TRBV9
CASGDGGENTEAFF
TGTGCCAGCGGAGATGGGGGGGAAAACACTGAAGCTTTCTTT
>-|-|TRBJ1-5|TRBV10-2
CASSDRTHNQPQHF
TGCGCCAGCAGTGATAGGACACACAATCAGCCCCAGCATTTT
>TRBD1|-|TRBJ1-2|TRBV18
CASSPLAGQGVDGYTF
TGTGCCAGCTCACCGTTAGCGGGACAGGGGGTAGATGGCTACACCTTC
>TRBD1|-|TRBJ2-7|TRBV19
CASSIGTGNSYEQYF
TGTGCCAGTAGTATCGGGACAGGAAATTCCTACGAGCAGTACTTC
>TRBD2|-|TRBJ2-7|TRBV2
CASLAGGSYEQYF
TGTGCCAGCCTAGCGGGGGGCTCCTACGAGCAGTACTTC
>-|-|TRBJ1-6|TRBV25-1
CASSSPRGPNSPLHF
TGTGCCAGCAGTTCGCCCCGAGGGCCGAATTCACCCCTCCACTTT
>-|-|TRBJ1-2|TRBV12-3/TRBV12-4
CASSQPFNYGYTF
TGTGCCAGCAGCCAGCCCTTTAACTATGGCTACACCTTC